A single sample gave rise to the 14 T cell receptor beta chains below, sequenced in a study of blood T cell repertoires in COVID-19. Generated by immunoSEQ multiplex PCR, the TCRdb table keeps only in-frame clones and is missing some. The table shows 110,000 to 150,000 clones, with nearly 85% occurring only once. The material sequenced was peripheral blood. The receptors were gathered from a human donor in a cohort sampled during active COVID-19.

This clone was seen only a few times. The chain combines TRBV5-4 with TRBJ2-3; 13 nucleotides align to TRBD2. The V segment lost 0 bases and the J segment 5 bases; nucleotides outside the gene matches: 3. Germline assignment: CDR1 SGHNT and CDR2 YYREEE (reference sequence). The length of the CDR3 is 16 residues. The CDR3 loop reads CASSLDGLAGEDTQYF. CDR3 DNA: TGTGCCAGCAGCTTGGACGGACTAGCGGGAGAAGATACGCAGTATTTT.

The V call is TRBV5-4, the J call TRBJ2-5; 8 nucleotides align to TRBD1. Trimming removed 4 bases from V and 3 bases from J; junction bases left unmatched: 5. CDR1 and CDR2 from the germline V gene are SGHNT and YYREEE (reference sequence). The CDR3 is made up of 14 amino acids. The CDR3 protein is CASSNDRGEETQYF. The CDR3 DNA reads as TGTGCCAGCAGCAATGACAGGGGAGAAGAGACCCAGTACTTC.

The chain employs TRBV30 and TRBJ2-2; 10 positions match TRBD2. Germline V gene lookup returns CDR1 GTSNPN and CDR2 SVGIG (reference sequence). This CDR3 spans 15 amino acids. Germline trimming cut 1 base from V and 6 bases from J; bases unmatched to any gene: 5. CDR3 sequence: CAWSGAGGLAGELFF. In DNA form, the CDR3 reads TGTGCCTGGAGTGGAGCGGGAGGGCTGGCCGGGGAGCTGTTTTTT.

The CDR3 loop is CASGQVGTQANYGYTF. CDR3 sequence (DNA): TGTGCCAGCGGCCAAGTGGGGACACAAGCTAACTATGGCTACACCTTC. The chain combines TRBV28 with TRBJ1-2, with D perhaps TRBD1 (6 bases). The CDR3 consists of 16 residues. Trimming cost V 8 bases and J 0 bases, with 19 bases left between them. Germline-derived CDR1 and CDR2 are MDHEN and SYDVKM.

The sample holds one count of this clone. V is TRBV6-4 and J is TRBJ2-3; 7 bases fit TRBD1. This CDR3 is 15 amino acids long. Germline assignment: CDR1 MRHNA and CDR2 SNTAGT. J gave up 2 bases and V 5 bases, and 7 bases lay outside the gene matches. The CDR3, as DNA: TGTGCCAGCAGTTTAACAGGGGCTACCACAGATACGCAGTATTTT. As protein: CASSLTGATTDTQYF.

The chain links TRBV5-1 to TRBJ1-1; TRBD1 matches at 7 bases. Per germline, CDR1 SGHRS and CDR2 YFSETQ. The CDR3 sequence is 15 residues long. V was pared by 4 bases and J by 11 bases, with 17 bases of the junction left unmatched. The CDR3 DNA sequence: TGCGCCAGCAGCCCCAGTGAGGGGGCCAGGCCCACGGCTTTCTTT. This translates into CASSPSEGARPTAFF.

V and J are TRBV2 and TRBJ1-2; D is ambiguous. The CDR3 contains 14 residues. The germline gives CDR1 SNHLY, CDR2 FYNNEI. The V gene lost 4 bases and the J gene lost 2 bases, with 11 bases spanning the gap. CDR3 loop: CASSAYTANYGYTF. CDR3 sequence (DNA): TGTGCCAGCAGTGCTTATACAGCCAACTATGGCTACACCTTC.

As DNA, the CDR3 is TGTGCCAGCAGCTTAGTGAGCGGTTACTACGATTCACCCCTCCACTTT. It specifies CASSLVSGYYDSPLHF. The V and J genes are TRBV11-2 and TRBJ1-6; D not certain. The germline V gene has CDR1 SGHAT and CDR2 FQNNGV. Trimming left V 1 base short and J 8 bases short, with 15 bases between. The CDR3 contains 16 residues. Full variable domain (outside the CDR3, taken from reference TRBV11-2 and TRBJ1-6): EAGVAQSPRYKIIEKRQSVAFWCNPISGHATLYWYQQILGQGPKLLIQFQNNGVVDDSQLPKDRFSAERLKGVDSTLKIQPAKLEDSAVYLCASSLVSGYYDSPLHFGNGTRLTVT.

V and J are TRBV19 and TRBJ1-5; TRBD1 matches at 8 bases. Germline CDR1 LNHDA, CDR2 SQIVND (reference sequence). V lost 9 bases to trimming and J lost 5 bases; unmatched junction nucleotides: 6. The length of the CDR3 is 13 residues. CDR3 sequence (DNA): TGTGCCAGCATGGGGACAGGATATCAGCCCCAGCATTTT. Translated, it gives CASMGTGYQPQHF.

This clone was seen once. DNA for the CDR3: TGTGCCAGCAGTTCAAGCAGGGTCGGCGAGCAGTTCTTC. Amino acid sequence: CASSSSRVGEQFF. The chain employs TRBV12-3 or TRBV12-4 and TRBJ2-1, with D possibly being TRBD1 (5 bases). This CDR3 has 13 residues. V shed 4 bases and J shed 10 bases, with 14 bases lying between them.

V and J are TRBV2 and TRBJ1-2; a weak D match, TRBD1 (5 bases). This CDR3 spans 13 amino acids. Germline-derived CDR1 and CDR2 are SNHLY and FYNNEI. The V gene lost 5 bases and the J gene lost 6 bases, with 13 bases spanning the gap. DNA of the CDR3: TGTGCCAGCAGTCCCTTCGGAGGGGATGGCTACACCTTC. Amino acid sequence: CASSPFGGDGYTF.

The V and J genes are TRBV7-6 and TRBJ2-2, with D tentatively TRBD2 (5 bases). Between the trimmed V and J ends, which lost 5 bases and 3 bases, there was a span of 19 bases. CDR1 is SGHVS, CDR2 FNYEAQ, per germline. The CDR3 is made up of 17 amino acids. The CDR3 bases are TGTGCCAGCAGCCCAGATACTAGTTCTTGGGACACCGGGGAGCTGTTTTTT. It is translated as CASSPDTSSWDTGELFF.

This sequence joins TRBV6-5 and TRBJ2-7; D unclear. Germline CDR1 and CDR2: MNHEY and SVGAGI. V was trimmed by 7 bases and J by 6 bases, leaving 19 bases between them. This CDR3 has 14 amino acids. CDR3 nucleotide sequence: TGTGCCAGCAAAGCGAGTCGGCTCCTTCGCGAGCAGTACTTC. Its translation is CASKASRLLREQYF.

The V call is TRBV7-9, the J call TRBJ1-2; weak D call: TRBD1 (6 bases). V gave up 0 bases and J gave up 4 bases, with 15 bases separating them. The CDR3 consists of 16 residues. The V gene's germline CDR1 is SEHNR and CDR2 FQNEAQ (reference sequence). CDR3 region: CASSLAGDMTTYGYTF. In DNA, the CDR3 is TGTGCCAGCAGCTTAGCGGGGGACATGACCACCTATGGCTACACCTTC.